This T cell receptor beta chain is from a study of blood T cells in healthy people across ages (dated by TCRdb to about 2015). Looking at the study overall: In model experiments, template switching captured roughly one uniquely barcoded TCR beta cDNA molecule for every two T cells. Using deep sequencing normalized with unique cDNA molecular identifiers, the study measured how TCR beta repertoire diversity changes with age. Donors were grouped into four age groups: young (average roughly 15 years), middle-aged (about 38), aged (roughly 67) and long-lived (roughly 80). To avoid experimental bias, donors of different ages were spread randomly across the sequencing lanes. Two additional independent replicas of 1 million unique cDNA reads from the same blood draw were analyzed for two donors (one aged 18 to 30 and one aged 80 or older). Beyond this particular receptor, the publication reports: Total diversity estimates from one million sequenced T cells were considered lower bounds and underestimates. The percentage of naive T cells measured by flow cytometry correlated strongly with observed TCR beta diversity. Compared with the aged group, more naive CD4+ T cells, fewer expanded clones and increased TCR diversity were shown by the long-lived group, suggesting age selection. Because the CMV infection status of the donors was unknown, age-related changes in expanded clonotypes may potentially have been confounded. As age increased, observed TCR beta diversity per million T cells dropped in a roughly linear way, and a significant reduction was already evident by age roughly 36. Because profiling used bulk unsorted PBMCs, naive and antigen-experienced compartments could not be compared conclusively.

Systemically healthy Caucasian individuals from Russia, 39 in total and aged about 6 to 100 years, were included as donors. Each donor gave roughly 9.5 milliliters of peripheral blood, collected into EDTA-treated Vacutainer tubes. Ficoll-Paque density-gradient centrifugation was used to isolate PBMCs, with at least 6 million obtained per sample. Total RNA was extracted from PBMCs with Trizol reagent, with at least 5 micrograms obtained per sample. The percentages of naive CD45RAhigh/CD27high T cells were determined by flow cytometry on a PBMC aliquot from every donor. This clonotype was seen ten or more times. It has no known antigen specificity. The record has no base qualities; no much larger clone is one base away. Preparation of the library involved 5' RACE. Sequenced on an Illumina HiSeq 2500. The second PCR ran for roughly 7 to 11 cycles and used a J-beta primer mix along with a sample-barcoded 5' primer. A template-switch 5' adaptor carrying 12 random nucleotides introduced a unique molecular identifier onto each TCR beta cDNA molecule. Each sample yielded at least 3 million CDR3-containing paired-end reads. The Mint cDNA synthesis kit, primed by a TRBC-specific oligonucleotide, was used to synthesize first-strand cDNA from all RNA. Following uracil-DNA glycosylase treatment, all cDNA underwent a first 18-cycle PCR with the universal primers M1SS and BC2_uni_R. From the authors' description of their analysis: For normalization, 1 million high-quality reads were randomly selected from each sample, with every read carrying a distinct molecular identifier. Instead of being binned into consensus sequences, reads that shared molecular identifiers were thrown out. MiTCR, run with a Q25 quality threshold and the strictest error-elimination algorithm, handled CDR3 identification, clonotype clustering and error correction. A nonparametric unseen species model with Euler transformation was used to estimate a lower bound on total TCR beta diversity. The public reads were reprocessed in TCRdb via fastp at Q25 and MiXCR, keeping in-frame beta chains. Rows matching on CDR3 protein sequence are summarized as one entry with the most common DNA and genes. TCRdb, rather than the study authors, made the V and J calls. The sample table records about 1,500,000 distinct CDR3 sequences; approximately 30% of these occur just once. The top ten hold roughly 8% of the sample.

Trimming takes 0 bases from V and 2 bases from J, and the germline ends sit 11 bases apart. As encoded in the germline V gene (reference sequence), CDR1 is DFQATT while CDR2 is SNEGSKA. The CDR3 runs 14 amino acids, cysteine and phenylalanine included. Only the CDR3 region is kept as DNA, spanning 42 bases read in frame from base 1. The TCR comes from a woman under 40 in good health. Sequencing was performed on blood. The chain is assembled from TRBV20-1 and TRBJ2-7; the D gene cannot be named for sure. The DNA sequence is as follows: TGCAGTGCTAGAGACGGGTTGGGGACCTACGAGCAGTACTTC. This translates into CSARDGLGTYEQYF.